This TCR beta chain was sequenced for a study of T cell responses to AZD1222 COVID-19 vaccine. Study conclusions and caveats: The study sampled repertoires only after the peak T cell response.

Investigators merged groups given second doses at roughly 4 or roughly 12 weeks. This clone has a handful of counts. Its target is not known. Unmatched junction bases numbered 11, after V lost 2 bases and J lost 4 bases. Germline V lookup: CDR1 MNHNS, CDR2 SASEGT. This CDR3 is 16 amino acids long. The table came from immunoSEQ multiplex PCR; TCRdb's copy has only in-frame clones and leaves some out. The sample lists 65,000 to 100,000 clones; approximately 90% were seen once. This sample comprised peripheral blood, obtained 28 days after the second AZD1222 dose. This chain uses TRBV6-1 with TRBJ2-7; 7 bases agree with TRBD1. The receptor was isolated from an adult who received the AZD1222 COVID-19 vaccine. The CDR3 reads CASSEYVGQSFYEQYF. The CDR3 bases are TGTGCCAGCAGTGAATACGTGGGACAGAGTTTTTACGAGCAGTACTTC.